These T cell receptor beta chains were read from a single sample in a study of CD8 T cells in ankylosing spondylitis. TCRdb analysed the 5' RACE reads with MiXCR anew, one entry per CDR3 protein. The sample includes 340,000 or so distinct CDR3 sequences, approximately 14% seen only once; the top ten take approximately 1.1%. The source material was blood, either unsorted or a sorted T cell fraction (not recorded which). These receptors all come from a male donor with ankylosing spondylitis or in good health (not recorded which). The CDR3 runs from the conserved cysteine through the conserved F or W. Each record gives: V gene, CDR3 length, J gene, D gene, clone size, CDR3 protein, CDR3 DNA. A D gene is named only where the DNA matches it firmly. Only part of the rows carry a size: once, few, many, or a class if the clone is expanded.

TRBV6-1	15	TRBJ1-4	.	few	CASRLGGGGYEKLFF	TGTGCCAGCCGCCTAGGAGGAGGAGGGTATGAAAAACTGTTTTTT
TRBV20-1	15	TRBJ2-3	TRBD2	few	CSAREGREGQDTQYF	TGCAGTGCTAGAGAAGGTCGGGAGGGCCAGGATACGCAGTATTTT
TRBV12-3/TRBV12-4	14	TRBJ1-5	.	many	CASSFEGSNQPQHF	TGTGCCAGCAGTTTCGAGGGTAGCAATCAGCCCCAGCATTTT
TRBV7-8	19	TRBJ1-5	.	.	CASSLALPTYQNSNQPQHF	TGTGCCAGCAGCTTAGCCCTACCGACATACCAGAATAGCAATCAGCCCCAGCATTTT
TRBV5-1	18	TRBJ2-1	TRBD2	.	CASSLKTGGGVGYNEQFF	TGCGCCAGCAGCTTGAAGACCGGCGGGGGGGTTGGCTACAATGAGCAGTTCTTC
TRBV5-1	15	TRBJ1-2	.	few	CASSLGGEVHYGYTF	TGCGCCAGCAGCTTGGGCGGGGAAGTTCACTATGGCTACACCTTC
TRBV7-9	10	TRBJ1-2	.	many	CASSSLGPTF	TGTGCCAGCAGCTCCCTAGGCCCCACCTTC
TRBV29-1	13	TRBJ1-4	.	few	CSVGRGGGEKLFF	TGCAGCGTTGGCAGGGGAGGAGGAGAAAAACTGTTTTTT
TRBV6-5	15	TRBJ2-4	.	.	CASSYSRLGGNIQNF	TGTGCCAGCAGTTACTCCCGACTAGGGGGGAACATTCAGAACTTC
TRBV12-3/TRBV12-4	15	TRBJ2-7	TRBD2	.	CASRPGTSGTYEQYF	TGTGCCAGCAGACCCGGGACTAGCGGTACCTACGAGCAGTACTTC
TRBV5-5	14	TRBJ2-5	.	.	CASSIPGAGETQYF	TGTGCCAGCAGCATCCCCGGGGCCGGAGAGACCCAGTACTTC
TRBV5-1	15	TRBJ2-7	.	.	CASSPRDVSSDEQYF	TGCGCCAGCAGCCCTAGGGACGTTAGCAGCGACGAGCAGTACTTC
TRBV5-1	15	TRBJ2-3	.	few	CASSLSSGGGDTQYF	TGCGCCAGCAGCTTGTCCAGCGGAGGGGGAGATACGCAGTATTTT
TRBV11-2	14	TRBJ2-3	TRBD2	few	CASRSGGITDTQYF	TGTGCCAGCAGGTCGGGGGGGATCACAGATACGCAGTATTTT
TRBV5-1	16	TRBJ1-2	TRBD1	.	CASSLAPGQGGYRYTF	TGCGCCAGCAGCTTGGCCCCGGGACAGGGAGGCTATCGCTACACCTTC
TRBV5-1	13	TRBJ2-3	TRBD1	many	CASSLQGADTQYF	TGCGCCAGCAGCTTACAGGGGGCCGATACGCAGTATTTT
TRBV5-1	15	TRBJ2-3	TRBD1	many	CASSSGQGLADTQYF	TGCGCCAGCAGCTCTGGACAGGGGTTAGCAGATACGCAGTATTTT
TRBV5-1	17	TRBJ2-1	TRBD2	.	CASSLSVSSGIYNEQFF	TGCGCCAGCAGCTTGAGTGTATCCAGCGGGATCTACAATGAGCAGTTCTTC
TRBV20-1	13	TRBJ1-1	.	.	CSSPPGSNTEAFF	TGCAGTTCACCTCCGGGCTCGAACACTGAAGCTTTCTTT
TRBV3-1	16	TRBJ2-2	.	.	CASKNGIMGNTGELFF	TGTGCCAGCAAAAACGGGATAATGGGGAACACCGGGGAGCTGTTTTTT
TRBV12-3/TRBV12-4	14	TRBJ2-7	.	.	CASRPGSTNNEQYF	TGTGCCAGCAGACCCGGGTCCACGAACAACGAGCAGTACTTC
TRBV7-2	16	TRBJ2-1	TRBD2	.	CASSSQSQRGNNEQFF	TGTGCCAGCAGCTCCCAGAGCCAGCGGGGGAACAATGAGCAGTTCTTC
TRBV5-1	16	TRBJ2-1	TRBD2	.	CASSLAASGTYNEQFF	TGCGCCAGCAGCTTGGCCGCTAGCGGGACTTACAATGAGCAGTTCTTC
TRBV12-3/TRBV12-4	13	TRBJ2-1	TRBD1	many	CASSRTGWGEQFF	TGTGCCAGCAGCAGGACAGGGTGGGGTGAGCAGTTCTTC
TRBV5-1	15	TRBJ2-7	.	.	CASNPEGRVSYEQYF	TGCGCCAGCAACCCCGAGGGGCGGGTTTCCTACGAGCAGTACTTC
TRBV20-1	14	TRBJ2-1	TRBD2	few	CSALGTREYNEQFF	TGCAGTGCCCTGGGGACTAGGGAATACAATGAGCAGTTCTTC
TRBV5-5	15	TRBJ2-1	TRBD1	.	CASSFGQGANNEQFF	TGTGCCAGCAGCTTCGGACAGGGGGCCAACAATGAGCAGTTCTTC
TRBV6-1	11	TRBJ1-2	TRBD1	few	CASSRQGSYTF	TGTGCCAGCAGTCGACAGGGGAGCTACACCTTC
TRBV12-3/TRBV12-4	11	TRBJ1-2	.	many	CASSLAGGYTF	TGTGCCAGCAGCTTAGCAGGTGGCTACACCTTC
TRBV12-3/TRBV12-4	13	TRBJ1-2	.	few	CASSNGANYGYTF	TGTGCCAGCAGTAACGGCGCTAACTATGGCTACACCTTC
TRBV10-3	13	TRBJ2-1	TRBD1	few	CAINAGTGNEQFF	TGTGCCATCAATGCCGGGACAGGGAATGAGCAGTTCTTC
TRBV11-1	15	TRBJ2-3	.	many	CASSLQGGRTDTQYF	TGTGCCAGCAGCCTTCAGGGAGGACGGACAGATACGCAGTATTTT
TRBV20-1	14	TRBJ2-1	TRBD1	.	CSARGDREYNEQFF	TGCAGTGCTAGAGGGGACAGGGAATACAATGAGCAGTTCTTC
TRBV5-1	19	TRBJ2-7	TRBD2	.	CASSFGTNSFLGQSYEQYF	TGCGCCAGCAGCTTCGGGACTAATTCCTTTTTGGGCCAGTCCTACGAGCAGTACTTC
TRBV11-3	13	TRBJ1-2	TRBD1	.	CASSFGTGHDYTF	TGTGCCAGCAGCTTCGGGACAGGGCACGACTACACCTTC
TRBV5-1	15	TRBJ2-2	.	many	CASSPEGVRTGELFF	TGCGCCAGCAGCCCTGAGGGGGTACGCACCGGGGAGCTGTTTTTT
TRBV19	14	TRBJ2-1	TRBD2	few	CASSMVAGLNEQFF	TGTGCCAGTAGTATGGTAGCGGGACTAAATGAGCAGTTCTTC
TRBV5-1	15	TRBJ1-2	.	few	CASSLETRSGRGYTF	TGCGCCAGCAGCTTGGAAACGAGGTCAGGGCGTGGCTACACCTTC
TRBV11-3	13	TRBJ2-3	.	.	CASSLSGVDTQYF	TGTGCCAGCAGCTTGTCAGGGGTAGATACGCAGTATTTT
TRBV5-1	16	TRBJ2-1	.	.	CASSLARLAAYNEQFF	TGCGCCAGCAGCTTGGCAAGACTGGCCGCGTACAATGAGCAGTTCTTC
TRBV5-1	17	TRBJ2-1	TRBD2	.	CASSHLTSGRVYNEQFF	TGCGCCAGCAGCCACCTGACTAGCGGGAGGGTCTACAATGAGCAGTTCTTC
TRBV4-1	15	TRBJ1-5	.	few	CASSQDLMVNQPQHF	TGCGCCAGCAGCCAAGATCTAATGGTTAATCAGCCCCAGCATTTT